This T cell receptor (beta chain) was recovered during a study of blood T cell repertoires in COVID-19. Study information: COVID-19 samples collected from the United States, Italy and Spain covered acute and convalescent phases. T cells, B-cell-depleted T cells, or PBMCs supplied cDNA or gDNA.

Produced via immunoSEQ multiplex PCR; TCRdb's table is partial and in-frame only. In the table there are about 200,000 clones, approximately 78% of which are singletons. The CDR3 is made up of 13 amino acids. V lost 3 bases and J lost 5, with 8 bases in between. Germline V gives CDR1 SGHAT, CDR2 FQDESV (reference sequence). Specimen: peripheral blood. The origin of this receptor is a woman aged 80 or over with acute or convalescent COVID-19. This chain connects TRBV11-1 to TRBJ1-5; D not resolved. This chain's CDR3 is CASSFSPDQPQHF. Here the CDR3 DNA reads TGTGCCAGCAGCTTCTCCCCGGATCAGCCCCAGCATTTT. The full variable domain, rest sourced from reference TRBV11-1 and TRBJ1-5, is EAEVAQSPRYKITEKSQAVAFWCDPISGHATLYWYRQILGQGPELLVQFQDESVVDDSQLPKDRFSAERLKGVDSTLKIQPAELGDSAMYLCASSFSPDQPQHFGDGTRLSIL.